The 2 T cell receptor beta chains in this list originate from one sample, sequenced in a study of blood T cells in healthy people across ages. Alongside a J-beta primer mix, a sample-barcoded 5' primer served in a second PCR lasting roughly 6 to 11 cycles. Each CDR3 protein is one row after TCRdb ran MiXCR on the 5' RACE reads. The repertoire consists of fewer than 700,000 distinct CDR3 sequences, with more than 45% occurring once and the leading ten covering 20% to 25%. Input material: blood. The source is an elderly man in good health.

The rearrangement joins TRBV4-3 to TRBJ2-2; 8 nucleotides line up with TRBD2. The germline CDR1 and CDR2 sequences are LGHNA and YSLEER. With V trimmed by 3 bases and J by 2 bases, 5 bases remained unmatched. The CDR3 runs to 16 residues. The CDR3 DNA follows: TGCGCCAGCAGCCAGGGCGGGAGGCCCAACACCGGGGAGCTGTTTTTT. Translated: CASSQGGRPNTGELFF.

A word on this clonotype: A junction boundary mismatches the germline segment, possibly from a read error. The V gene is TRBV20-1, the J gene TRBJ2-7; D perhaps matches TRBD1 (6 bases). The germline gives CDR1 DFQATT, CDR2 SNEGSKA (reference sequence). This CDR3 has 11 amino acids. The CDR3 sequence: CGAEQGYEQYF. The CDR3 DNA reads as TGCGGTGCTGAACAGGGCTACGAGCAGTACTTC.